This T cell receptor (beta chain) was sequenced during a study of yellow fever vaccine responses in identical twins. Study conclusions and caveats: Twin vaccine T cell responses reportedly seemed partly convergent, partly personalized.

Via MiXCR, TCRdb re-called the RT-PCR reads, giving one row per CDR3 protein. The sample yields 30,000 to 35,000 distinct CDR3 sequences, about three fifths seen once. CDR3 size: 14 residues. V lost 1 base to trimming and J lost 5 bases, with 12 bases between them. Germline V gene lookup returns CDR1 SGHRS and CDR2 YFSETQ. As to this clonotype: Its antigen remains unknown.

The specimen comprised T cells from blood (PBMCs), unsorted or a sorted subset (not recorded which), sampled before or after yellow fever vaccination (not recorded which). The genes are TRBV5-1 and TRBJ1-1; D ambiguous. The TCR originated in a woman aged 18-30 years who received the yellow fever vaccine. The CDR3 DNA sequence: TGCGCCAGCAGCTTGAGGCATACTGGGACTGAAGCTTTCTTT. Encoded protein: CASSLRHTGTEAFF.